The present T cell receptor beta chain was sequenced within a study of blood T cell repertoires in COVID-19. Study-level background: Italy, Spain and the United States were the sources of the convalescent and acute COVID-19 samples. The analysed material was cDNA or gDNA that came from T cells, B-cell-depleted T cells, or PBMCs.

Methods used by the authors: Estimation of nucleated cell counts relied on the amplification of reference gene primers. Profiled with immunoSEQ multiplex PCR; TCRdb holds only in-frame clones, not every one. V, J and clone size are taken as reported in that table, and D and trimming were inferred from the DNA itself. The profile shows some 57,000 clones, around 87% of them singletons. The CDR3 has 15 residues. Germline loops: CDR1 LNHDA, CDR2 SQIVND (reference sequence). Trimming took 3 bases from V and 3 from J, leaving 11 bases between them. Specimen: peripheral blood. The source of this sequence is a man aged 65 to 79 with acute or convalescent COVID-19. V usage is TRBV19 and J usage is TRBJ1-4; no firm D call. The CDR3 loop is CASSMSRAANEKLFF. The CDR3 bases are TGTGCCAGTAGTATGTCGAGGGCGGCTAATGAAAAACTGTTTTTT.